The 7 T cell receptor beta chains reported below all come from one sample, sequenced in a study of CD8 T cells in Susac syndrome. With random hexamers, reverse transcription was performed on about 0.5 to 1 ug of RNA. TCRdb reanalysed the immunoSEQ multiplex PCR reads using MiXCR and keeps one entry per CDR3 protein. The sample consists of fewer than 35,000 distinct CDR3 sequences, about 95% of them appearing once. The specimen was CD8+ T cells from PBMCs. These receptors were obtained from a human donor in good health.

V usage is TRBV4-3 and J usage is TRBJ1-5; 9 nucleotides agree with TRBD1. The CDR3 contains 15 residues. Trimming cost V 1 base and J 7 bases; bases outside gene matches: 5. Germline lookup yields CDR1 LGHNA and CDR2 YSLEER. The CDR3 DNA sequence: TGCGCCAGCAGCCAAGGGACAGGGACAGGGCAGCCCCAGCATTTT. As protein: CASSQGTGTGQPQHF.

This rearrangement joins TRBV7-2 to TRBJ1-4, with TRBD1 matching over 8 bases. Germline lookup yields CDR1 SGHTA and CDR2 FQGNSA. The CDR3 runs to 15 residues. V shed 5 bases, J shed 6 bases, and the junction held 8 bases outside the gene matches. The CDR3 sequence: CASSPSVGQDEKLFF. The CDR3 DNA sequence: TGTGCCAGCAGCCCATCCGTGGGACAGGATGAAAAACTGTTTTTT.

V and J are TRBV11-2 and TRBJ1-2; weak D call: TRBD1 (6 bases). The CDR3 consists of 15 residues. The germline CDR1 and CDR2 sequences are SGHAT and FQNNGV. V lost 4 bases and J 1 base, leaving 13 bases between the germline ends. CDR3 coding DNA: TGTGCCAGCAGCTCCGGACAGAGCCTTAACTATGGCTACACCTTC. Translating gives CASSSGQSLNYGYTF.

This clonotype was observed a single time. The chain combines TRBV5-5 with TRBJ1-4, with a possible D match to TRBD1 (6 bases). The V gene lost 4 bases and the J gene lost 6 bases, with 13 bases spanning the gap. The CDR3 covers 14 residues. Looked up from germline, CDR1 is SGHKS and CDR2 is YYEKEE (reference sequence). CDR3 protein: CASSLLQGDEKLFF. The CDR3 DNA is TGTGCCAGCAGCCTTTTACAGGGCGATGAAAAACTGTTTTTT.

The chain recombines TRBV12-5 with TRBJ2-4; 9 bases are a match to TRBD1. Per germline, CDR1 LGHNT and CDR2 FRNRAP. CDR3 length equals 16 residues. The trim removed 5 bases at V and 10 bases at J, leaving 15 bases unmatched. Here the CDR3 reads CASGLWGTGDRAIQYF. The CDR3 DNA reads TGTGCTAGTGGTCTTTGGGGGACGGGGGACAGGGCGATTCAGTACTTC.

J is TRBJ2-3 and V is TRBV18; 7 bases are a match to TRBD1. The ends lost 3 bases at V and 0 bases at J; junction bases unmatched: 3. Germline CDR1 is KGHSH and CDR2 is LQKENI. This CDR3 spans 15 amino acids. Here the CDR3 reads CASSPRQGSTDTQYF. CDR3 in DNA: TGTGCCAGCTCACCCCGACAGGGTAGCACAGATACGCAGTATTTT.

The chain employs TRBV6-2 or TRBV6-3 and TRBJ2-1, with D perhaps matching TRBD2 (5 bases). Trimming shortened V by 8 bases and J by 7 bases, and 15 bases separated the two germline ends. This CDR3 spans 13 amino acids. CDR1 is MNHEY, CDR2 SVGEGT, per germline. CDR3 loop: CASFGGPFNEQFF. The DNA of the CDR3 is TGTGCCAGCTTCGGAGGACCCTTTAATGAGCAGTTCTTC.